This TCR beta chain was captured in a study of CD8+ T cells in alopecia areata. The treatment here: oral pan-JAK inhibitor, 5-10 mg twice daily. The CDR3 runs 16 residues. V lost 5 bases to trimming and J lost 1 base, with 15 bases between them. Germline V gives CDR1 MGHRA, CDR2 YSYEKL. Sequencing relied on a cDNA template that was reverse transcribed from extracted RNA. Sequencing used immunoSEQ multiplex PCR; TCRdb keeps in-frame clones, though not all of them. The sample yields some 150,000 clones, roughly 54% seen once. J is TRBJ1-5 and V is TRBV4-1; D not resolved. Sequencing used CD8+ T cells sorted from blood, obtained at week 4, from a patient treated with tofacitinib. This TCR derives from a human donor with alopecia areata. In DNA, the CDR3 is TGCGCCAGCAGCGATACGGAGGGTTGGAGCAATCAGCCCCAGCATTTT. This translates into CASSDTEGWSNQPQHF.